These T cell receptor beta chains were read from a single sample in a study of blood T cell repertoires in COVID-19. Produced via immunoSEQ multiplex PCR; TCRdb's table is partial and in-frame only. The sample contains approximately 92,000 clones, 82% of which appear only once. What was sequenced was peripheral blood. These receptors all stem from a man older than 75 with acute or convalescent COVID-19. Both conserved end residues are trimmed from each CDR3.

CDR3 length,V gene,J gene,CDR3 protein
15,TRBV6-2/TRBV6-3,TRBJ1-1,ASSYSRYRAMNTEAF
12,TRBV7-8,TRBJ1-1,ASSLQAMNTEAF
15,TRBV5-1,TRBJ2-1,ASSRTSGGEFYNEQF
12,TRBV11-2,TRBJ2-7,ASSFGTDSYEQY
13,TRBV19,TRBJ2-2,ASGLQVVDTGELF
13,TRBV6-2/TRBV6-3,TRBJ2-1,ASTPKRQLYNEQF
12,TRBV11-2,TRBJ2-1,ASSYRGSWNEQF
13,TRBV10-3,TRBJ1-3,AIKRLGSSGNTIY
13,TRBV5-1,TRBJ2-5,ASSLIGEAKETQY
9,TRBV3-1/TRBV3-2,TRBJ1-1,ASSQALQAF
14,TRBV7-9,TRBJ2-1,ASSPPSGAIYNEQF
14,TRBV19,TRBJ1-4,ASSIAMTGRGEKLF
11,TRBV6-5,TRBJ2-2,ASRTANTGELF
13,TRBV6-5,TRBJ1-4,ASSYYQGMDEKLF
16,TRBV14,TRBJ2-1,ASSQGAGSRLFYNEQF
9,TRBV28,TRBJ2-7,ASSLGTEQY
13,TRBV30,TRBJ2-3,AWSSTGGLQDTQY
13,TRBV27,TRBJ2-7,ASRSAGTGKSEQY
11,TRBV24-1,TRBJ1-5,ATRAEDNQPQH
17,TRBV24-1,TRBJ2-6,ATSDLPRDRASGANVLT
15,TRBV27,TRBJ1-1,ASSLGQAVGANTEAF
12,TRBV6-2/TRBV6-3,TRBJ1-2,ASSSGQANYGYT
13,TRBV7-2,TRBJ2-6,ASSSNRAGANVLT
13,TRBV10-3,TRBJ2-1,AISDSSGSSNEQF
13,TRBV5-1,TRBJ2-2,ASSLSRLNTGELF
13,TRBV4-3,TRBJ1-4,ASSRSGTDNEKLF
12,TRBV27,TRBJ1-5,ASSPDRGGQPQH
12,TRBV6-5,TRBJ2-5,ASSLTSGQETQY
12,TRBV5-1,TRBJ2-5,ASSSGQGLETQY
12,TRBV6-5,TRBJ2-7,ASSYSEGASEQY
12,TRBV7-2,TRBJ1-2,ASSLALADYGYT
12,TRBV5-6,TRBJ1-2,ASSWGQGVVGYT
11,TRBV30,TRBJ1-5,AWSQQGNQPQH
12,TRBV18,TRBJ1-4,ASSPGFTDEKLF
12,TRBV27,TRBJ2-7,ASSGLAREYEQY
13,TRBV2,TRBJ2-7,ASSARQGSMDEQY
13,TRBV7-8,TRBJ1-1,ASSPPGLPNTEAF
11,TRBV5-5,TRBJ2-7,ASSVYRVYEQY
14,TRBV5-1,TRBJ1-4,ASSSDLQGRGEKLF
13,TRBV18,TRBJ2-7,ASSPALAGGWEQY
13,TRBV5-1,TRBJ2-3,ASSLSVPPVDTQY
9,TRBV12-3/TRBV12-4,TRBJ2-5,ASSPRETQY
14,TRBV3-1/TRBV3-2,TRBJ2-2,ASSRSPLGTTGELF
10,TRBV15,TRBJ2-7,ATSEREYEQY
13,TRBV6-2/TRBV6-3,TRBJ2-1,ASSYGTAFYNEQF
13,TRBV2,TRBJ1-3,ASSVGTGNGNTIY
13,TRBV7-8,TRBJ2-1,ASSLASLDYNEQF
12,TRBV7-9,TRBJ2-3,ASSSELAGAGQY
13,TRBV28,TRBJ2-7,ASSPWGQRVSEQY
12,TRBV27,TRBJ2-7,ASGTLAGYYEQY